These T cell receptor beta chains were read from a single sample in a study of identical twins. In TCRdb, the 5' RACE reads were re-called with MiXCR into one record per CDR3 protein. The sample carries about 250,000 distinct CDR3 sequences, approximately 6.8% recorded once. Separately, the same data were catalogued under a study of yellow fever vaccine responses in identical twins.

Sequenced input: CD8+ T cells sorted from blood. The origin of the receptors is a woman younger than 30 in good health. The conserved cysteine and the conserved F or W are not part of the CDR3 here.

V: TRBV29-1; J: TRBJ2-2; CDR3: SVGLPNTGELF
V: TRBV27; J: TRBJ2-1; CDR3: ASSLAGRYNEQF
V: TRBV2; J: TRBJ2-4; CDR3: ASSDSKAKNIQY
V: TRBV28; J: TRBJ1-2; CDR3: AGQGSDYGYT
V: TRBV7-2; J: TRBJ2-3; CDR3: ASSLDATSGGRLTDTQY
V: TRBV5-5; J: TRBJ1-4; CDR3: ASSPDRAPNEKLF
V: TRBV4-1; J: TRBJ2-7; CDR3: ASSQLAGGPSEQY
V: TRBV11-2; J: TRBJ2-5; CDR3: ASTPPVGPATQY
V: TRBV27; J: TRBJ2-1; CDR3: ASSSLGYNEQF
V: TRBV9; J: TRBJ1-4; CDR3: ASSPAETGNEKLF
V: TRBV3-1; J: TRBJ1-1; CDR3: ASSQVGGRATEAF
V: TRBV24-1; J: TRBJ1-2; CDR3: ATSVGRGDGYT
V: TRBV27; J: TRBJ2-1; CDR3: ASSFTSGRWDEQF
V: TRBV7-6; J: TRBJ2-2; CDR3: ASSLEAGTTNTGELF
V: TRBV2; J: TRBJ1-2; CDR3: ASSESGTSYGYT
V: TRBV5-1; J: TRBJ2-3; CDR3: ASSSGQGTDTQY
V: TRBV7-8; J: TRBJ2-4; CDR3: ASSLARGAKNIQY